The 16 T cell receptor beta chains reported below all come from one sample, sequenced in a study of T-cell reconstitution after alpha-beta-depleted transplantation in children. This sample's TCRbeta library carried unique molecular identifier barcodes. Each CDR3 protein gets one entry after TCRdb re-called the PCR reads with MiXCR. The sample has around 250,000 distinct CDR3 sequences, under 30% seen once; the top ten hold 2.6%. Here the sequenced sample was PBMCs, taken before TCRalphabeta/CD19-depleted stem cell transplant. The receptors derive from a girl between 2 and 10 years old with Fanconi anemia, due to receive a stem cell transplant.

This clonotype showed up many times. The rearrangement joins TRBV10-3 to TRBJ1-1, with D perhaps matching TRBD1 (6 bases). The CDR3 sequence is 15 residues long. V gave up 8 bases and J gave up 5 bases, with 21 bases separating them. CDR1 ENHRY and CDR2 SYGVKD come from the germline V gene. The CDR3 DNA follows: TGTGCCATCCCATATTACAGGGAAAGGGGTACTGAAGCTTTCTTT. Translating gives CAIPYYRERGTEAFF.

This clonotype has a count of ten or more. The V call is TRBV15, the J call TRBJ1-1; D call uncertain. Germline CDR1 reads LNHNV; CDR2 reads YYDKDF (reference sequence). Deletions cut 0 bases from V and 5 bases from J, with 10 bases between. The CDR3 extends over 14 amino acids. The DNA for the CDR3 is TGTGCCACCAGCAGAGATGTGTACGGTACTGAAGCTTTCTTT. Protein sequence: CATSRDVYGTEAFF.

This clonotype has ten or more counts. The gene calls are TRBV18 and TRBJ2-3; D gene ambiguous. The V and J ends lost 0 bases and 1 base respectively, with 2 bases between them. Germline V CDR1 and CDR2: KGHSH, LQKENI. This CDR3 has 13 residues. CDR3 protein: CASSPPGTDTQYF. CDR3 bases: TGTGCCAGCTCACCACCGGGCACAGATACGCAGTATTTT.

Ten or more counts support this clonotype. The chain links TRBV9 to TRBJ2-7; 14 positions agree with TRBD2. This CDR3 is built from 16 residues. Germline CDR1 SGDLS, CDR2 YYNGEE. J was trimmed by 5 bases and V by 4 bases; bases with no gene match: 8. Written as DNA, the CDR3 is TGTGCCAGCAGCCTTGGGACTAGCGGGAGATCCCACGAGCAGTACTTC. It encodes CASSLGTSGRSHEQYF.

V and J are TRBV5-1 and TRBJ1-1; no clear D. The CDR3 loop spans 14 amino acids. V was pared by 4 bases and J by 5 bases, with 15 bases between. Germline values: CDR1 SGHRS, CDR2 YFSETQ. The DNA of the CDR3 is TGCGCCAGCAGCATGGCAGCCCCGTCTACTGAAGCTTTCTTT. Amino acid sequence: CASSMAAPSTEAFF.

The V gene is TRBV20-1, the J gene TRBJ2-7; a possible D gene is TRBD2 (6 bases). The germline gives CDR1 DFQATT, CDR2 SNEGSKA (reference sequence). The CDR3 sequence is 17 residues long. V shed 0 bases and J shed 2 bases, with 20 bases lying between them. CDR3 DNA sequence: TGCAGTGCTAGAGATCTGAGGGGAGGCGAGGGACCCTACGAGCAGTACTTC. It is translated as CSARDLRGGEGPYEQYF.

The J gene is TRBJ2-1, the V gene TRBV7-3, with TRBD1 matching 10 bases. J was trimmed by 7 bases and V by 2 bases; bases with no gene match: 14. Germline lookup yields CDR1 SGHTA and CDR2 FQGTGA. The CDR3 runs 18 residues. The CDR3 spells CASSLWERGTGVTNEQFF. CDR3 DNA: TGTGCCAGCAGCTTATGGGAGCGGGGGACAGGGGTGACAAATGAGCAGTTCTTC.

This clonotype was seen a handful of times. J is TRBJ2-7 and V is TRBV9; 7 bases are shared with TRBD1. CDR1 and CDR2 from the germline V gene are SGDLS and YYNGEE. V lost 3 bases, J lost 5 bases, and 5 bases stayed unmatched. CDR3 length: 13 amino acids. The DNA of the CDR3 is TGTGCCAGCAGCGCAGGGGGAGTTGACGAGCAGTACTTC. This translates into CASSAGGVDEQYF.

This clonotype was counted only a few times. The V gene is TRBV2, the J gene TRBJ2-3; D unclear. The CDR3 runs 12 residues. Trimming left V 8 bases short and J 6 bases short, with 12 bases between. The germline gives CDR1 SNHLY, CDR2 FYNNEI. Here the CDR3 reads CASGNLGDTQYF. The CDR3 DNA reads TGTGCCAGCGGTAACCTAGGCGATACGCAGTATTTT.

This chain joins TRBV7-3 and TRBJ2-7; tentatively, D is TRBD1 or TRBD2 (5 bases each). Germline V CDR1 and CDR2: SGHTA, FQGTGA. Trimming stripped 5 bases from V and 3 bases from J, with 11 bases between. This CDR3 comprises 13 residues. The CDR3 loop is CASSVGGGYEQYF. Here the CDR3 DNA reads TGTGCCAGCAGCGTTGGTGGGGGCTACGAGCAGTACTTC. Using reference TRBV7-3 and TRBJ2-7 for the parts outside the CDR3, the full variable domain is GAGVSQTPSNKVTEKGKYVELRCDPISGHTALYWYRQSLGQGPEFLIYFQGTGAADDSGLPNDRFFAVRPEGSVSTLKIQRTERGDSAVYLCASSVGGGYEQYFGPGTRLTVT.

This clonotype was seen many times. The CDR3 reads CASSSDSGLAGGITDTQYF. CDR3 bases: TGTGCCAGCAGCTCCGACTCGGGACTAGCGGGGGGTATCACAGATACGCAGTATTTT. The chain is built from TRBV11-2 and TRBJ2-3, with TRBD2 identical over 15 bases. V was clipped by 4 bases and J by 2 bases; unmatched bases: 10. There are 19 residues in the CDR3. In germline, CDR1 is SGHAT, CDR2 FQNNGV.

V is TRBV12-2 and J is TRBJ2-1; TRBD1 reflects the table's D call only, with no check against the DNA. TRBV12-2 corresponds to a pseudogene. This CDR3 region has 13 residues. The CDR3 reads CARMRGHSNEQFF. CDR3 DNA: TGTGCAAGGATGAGGGGACACAGCAATGAGCAGTTCTTC.

About this clonotype itself: The junction departs from the called germline gene at one end, perhaps through a read error. The V call is TRBV24-1, the J call TRBJ2-7; 7 bases are shared with TRBD1. Germline V gene sequence: CDR1 KGHDR, CDR2 SFDVKD. CDR3 size: 11 residues. Here the CDR3 DNA reads TGTGCCACCAGTGATGGGGGACAGACCCTTTTC. It encodes CATSDGGQTLF.

This clonotype was counted at least ten times. The chain uses TRBV20-1 and TRBJ2-5, with D possibly TRBD1 on 6 matching bases. Trimming cost V 5 bases and J 5 bases, with 12 bases left between them. This CDR3 is built from 12 residues. CDR1 DFQATT and CDR2 SNEGSKA come from the germline V gene (reference sequence). The CDR3 spells CSAPRGGETQYF. Written as DNA, the CDR3 is TGCAGTGCTCCCAGGGGTGGGGAGACCCAGTACTTC.

This clonotype was seen only a few times. This chain connects TRBV7-9 to TRBJ2-5; D may be TRBD1 or TRBD2 (7 bases each). The V and J ends lost 5 bases and 2 bases respectively, with 18 bases between them. CDR1 SEHNR and CDR2 FQNEAQ come from the germline V gene (reference sequence). This CDR3 is built from 16 residues. CDR3 nucleotides: TGTGCCAGCAGCCCCCGACAGGGAGGGTGGCAAGAGACCCAGTACTTC. Translation: CASSPRQGGWQETQYF.

The rearrangement uses TRBV20-1 and TRBJ1-2; a weak D match, TRBD1 (6 bases). Germline loops: CDR1 DFQATT, CDR2 SNEGSKA (reference sequence). The CDR3 covers 14 residues. The V end was cut by 5 bases, the J end by 4 bases, with 17 bases between. The CDR3 spells CSASTGPFSYGYTF. CDR3 nucleotides: TGCAGTGCTTCGACAGGACCGTTTAGCTATGGCTACACCTTC.